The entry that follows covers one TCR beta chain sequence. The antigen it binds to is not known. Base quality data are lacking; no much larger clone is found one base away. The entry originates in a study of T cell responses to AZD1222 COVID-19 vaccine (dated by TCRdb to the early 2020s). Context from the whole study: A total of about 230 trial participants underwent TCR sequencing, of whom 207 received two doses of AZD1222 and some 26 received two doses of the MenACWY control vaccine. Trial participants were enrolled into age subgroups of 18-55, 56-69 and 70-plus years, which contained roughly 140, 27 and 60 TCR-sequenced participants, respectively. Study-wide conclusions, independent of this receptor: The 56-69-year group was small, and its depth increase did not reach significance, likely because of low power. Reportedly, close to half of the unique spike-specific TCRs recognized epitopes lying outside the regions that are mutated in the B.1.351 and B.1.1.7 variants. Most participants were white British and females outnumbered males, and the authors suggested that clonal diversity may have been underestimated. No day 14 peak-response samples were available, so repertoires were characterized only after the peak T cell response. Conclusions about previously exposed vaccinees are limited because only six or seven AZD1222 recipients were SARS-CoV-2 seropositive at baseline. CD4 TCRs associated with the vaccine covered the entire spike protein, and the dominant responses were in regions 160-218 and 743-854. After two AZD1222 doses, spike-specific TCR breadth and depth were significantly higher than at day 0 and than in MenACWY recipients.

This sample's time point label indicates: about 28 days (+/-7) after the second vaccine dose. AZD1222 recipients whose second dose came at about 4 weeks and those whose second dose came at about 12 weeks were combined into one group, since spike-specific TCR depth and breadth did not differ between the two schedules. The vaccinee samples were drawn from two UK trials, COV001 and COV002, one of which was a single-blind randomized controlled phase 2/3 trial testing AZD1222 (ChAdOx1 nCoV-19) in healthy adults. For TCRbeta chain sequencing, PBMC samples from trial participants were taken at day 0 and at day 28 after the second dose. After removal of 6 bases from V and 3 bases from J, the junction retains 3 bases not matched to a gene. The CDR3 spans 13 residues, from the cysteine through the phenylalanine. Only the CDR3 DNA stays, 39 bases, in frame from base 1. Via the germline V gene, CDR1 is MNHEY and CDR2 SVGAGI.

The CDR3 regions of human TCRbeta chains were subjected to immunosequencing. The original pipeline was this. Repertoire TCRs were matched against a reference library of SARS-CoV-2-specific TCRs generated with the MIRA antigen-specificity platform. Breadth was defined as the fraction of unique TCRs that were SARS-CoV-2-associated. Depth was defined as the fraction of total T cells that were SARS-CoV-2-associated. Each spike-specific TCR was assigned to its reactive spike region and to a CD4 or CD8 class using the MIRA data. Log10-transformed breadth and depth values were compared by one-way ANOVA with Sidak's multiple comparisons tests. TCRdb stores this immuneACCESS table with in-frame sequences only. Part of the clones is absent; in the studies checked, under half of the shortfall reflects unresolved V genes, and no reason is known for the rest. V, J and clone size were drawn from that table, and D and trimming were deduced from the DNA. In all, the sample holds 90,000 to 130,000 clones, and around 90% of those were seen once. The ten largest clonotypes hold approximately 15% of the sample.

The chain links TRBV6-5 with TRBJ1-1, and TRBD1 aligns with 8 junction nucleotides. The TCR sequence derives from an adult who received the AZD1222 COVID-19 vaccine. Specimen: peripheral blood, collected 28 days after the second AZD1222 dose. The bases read TGTGCCAGCAGCATACAGGGGGACACTGAAGCTTTCTTT. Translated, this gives CASSIQGDTEAFF.